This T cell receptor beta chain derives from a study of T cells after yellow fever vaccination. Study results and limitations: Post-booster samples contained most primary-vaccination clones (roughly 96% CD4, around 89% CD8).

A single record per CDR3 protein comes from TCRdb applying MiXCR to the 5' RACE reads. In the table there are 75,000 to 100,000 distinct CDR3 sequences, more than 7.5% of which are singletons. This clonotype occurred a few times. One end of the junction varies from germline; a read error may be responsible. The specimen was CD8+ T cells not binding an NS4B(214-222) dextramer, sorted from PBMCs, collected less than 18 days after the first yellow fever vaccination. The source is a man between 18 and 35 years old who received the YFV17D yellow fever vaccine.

CDR3 loop: CASSSLGDNEQFF. CDR3 DNA: TGTGCTAGCAGCTCACTAGGGGACAATGAGCAGTTCTTC. The chain joins TRBV7-7 to TRBJ2-1, with D perhaps assigned TRBD1 or TRBD2 (5 bases each). Germline V lookup: CDR1 SSHAT, CDR2 FNYEAQ (reference sequence). This CDR3 has 13 amino acids.